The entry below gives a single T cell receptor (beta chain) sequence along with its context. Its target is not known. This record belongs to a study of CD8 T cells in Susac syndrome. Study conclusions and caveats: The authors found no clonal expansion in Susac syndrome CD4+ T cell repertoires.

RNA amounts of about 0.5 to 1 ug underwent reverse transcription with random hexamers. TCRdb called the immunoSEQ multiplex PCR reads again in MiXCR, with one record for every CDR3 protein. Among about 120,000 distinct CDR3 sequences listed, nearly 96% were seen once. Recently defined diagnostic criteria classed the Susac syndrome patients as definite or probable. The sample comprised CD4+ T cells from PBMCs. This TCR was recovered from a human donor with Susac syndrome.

The CDR3 DNA is TGCGCCAGCAGCCAAGACGTACCAGATACGCAGTATTTT. As protein: CASSQDVPDTQYF. The chain uses TRBV4-1 and TRBJ2-3; no definite D call. The CDR3 sequence is 13 residues long. Germline lookup yields CDR1 MGHRA and CDR2 YSYEKL. Trimming left V 0 bases short and J 4 bases short, with 5 bases between.